Listed here are 24 T cell receptor beta chains from one sample, sequenced in a study of T cell responses to AZD1222 COVID-19 vaccine (dated by TCRdb to the early 2020s). The label giving this sample's time point can be read as: baseline before first vaccination. The library relied on the immunoSEQ multiplex PCR assay. TCRdb obtained this table from immuneACCESS and retained in-frame rearrangements with V and J assigned. These tables miss some clones; where compared with another copy, unresolved V genes account for less than half of the shortfall, and the remainder is unexplained. The sample records over 120,000 clones, roughly 92% of which are singletons. 1.7% of the sample is taken by the ten largest. The material sequenced was peripheral blood, taken on day 0 of AZD1222 vaccination. All receptors come from an adult in good health.

J is TRBJ1-3 and V is TRBV13, with a weak D call TRBD1 (6 bases). This CDR3 has 14 amino acids. Trimming left V 2 bases short and J 3 bases short, with 8 bases between. Germline loops: CDR1 PRHDT, CDR2 FYEKMQ (reference sequence). The CDR3 nucleotides are TGTGCCAGCAGCTTACACAGGGTTGGAAACACCATATATTTT. As protein: CASSLHRVGNTIYF.

This chain connects TRBV20-1 to TRBJ1-6, with no clear D. V was shortened by 0 bases and J by 13 bases, with 7 bases between the two germline ends. The CDR3 covers 11 residues. The germline CDR1 and CDR2 sequences are DFQATT and SNEGSKA (reference sequence). CDR3 sequence (DNA): TGCAGTGCTAGAGATAGGGTTCCCCTCCACTTT. It translates to CSARDRVPLHF.

The chain carries TRBV6-4 and TRBJ2-3; 11 positions match TRBD2. Germline V gene lookup returns CDR1 MRHNA and CDR2 SNTAGT. Trimming removed 6 bases from V and 4 bases from J; junction bases left unmatched: 6. The CDR3 extends over 15 amino acids. CDR3 sequence reads: CASSGGLADSDTQYF. The CDR3 DNA reads as TGTGCCAGCAGCGGGGGACTAGCGGACTCAGATACGCAGTATTTT.

The CDR3 DNA reads as TGTGCCAGCAGTTTCTGGGGGCGCGGGGGGGAGACCCAGTACTTC. Translated: CASSFWGRGGETQYF. The chain recombines TRBV2 with TRBJ2-5, with 8 bases fitting TRBD2. The junction had 10 bases not matched to a gene; V was cut back by 5 bases and J by 5 bases. The CDR3 sequence is 15 residues long. Germline V gene data show CDR1 as SNHLY and CDR2 as FYNNEI.

This clone was observed a single time. This chain connects TRBV18 to TRBJ2-7; possibly TRBD1 for D (5 bases). CDR3 length equals 14 residues. V was clipped by 3 bases and J by 5 bases, with 14 bases between them. Per the germline V gene, CDR1 is KGHSH and CDR2 is LQKENI. The CDR3 DNA reads as TGTGCCAGCTCACCGGCAGGGAAGGATAACGAGCAGTACTTC. It specifies CASSPAGKDNEQYF.

The rearrangement uses TRBV16 and TRBJ2-1; 10 bases map to TRBD1. The V gene end was trimmed by 4 bases and the J gene end by 4 bases; junction bases not matched to a gene: 10. This CDR3 has 17 residues. CDR1 KGHSY and CDR2 FQNENV come from the germline V gene. The CDR3 loop is CASSRPPGQGRYNEQFF. The CDR3 bases are TGTGCCAGCAGCCGCCCACCGGGACAGGGGAGGTACAATGAGCAGTTCTTC.

The chain links TRBV13 to TRBJ2-4; D may be TRBD1 (6 bases). Germline lookup yields CDR1 PRHDT and CDR2 FYEKMQ (reference sequence). Trimming stripped 5 bases from V and 0 bases from J, with 20 bases between. This CDR3 region has 18 residues. The CDR3 sequence: CASSRTADRGSAKNIQYF. For the CDR3, the DNA is TGTGCCAGCAGCAGGACAGCCGATAGGGGTTCAGCCAAAAACATTCAGTACTTC.

This clone occurred once. This chain uses TRBV28 with TRBJ2-1, with TRBD2 as a possible D gene (5 bases). Per the germline V gene, CDR1 is MDHEN and CDR2 is SYDVKM. Between the trimmed V and J ends, which lost 2 bases and 1 base, there was a span of 9 bases. The CDR3 spans 15 residues. In nucleotides, the CDR3 is TGTGCCAGCAGTTTAAACAGCGGATCCTACAATGAGCAGTTCTTC. Its protein is CASSLNSGSYNEQFF.

V usage is TRBV11-3 and J usage is TRBJ2-5; D is possibly TRBD1 (6 bases). The CDR3 spans 17 residues. V lost 3 bases and J 4 bases, leaving 21 bases between the germline ends. CDR1 and CDR2 from the germline V gene are SGHNT and YENEEA. Written as DNA, the CDR3 is TGTGCCAGCAGCTTTCGCCGCCCGAGGGGACATCGAGAGACCCAGTACTTC. This encodes CASSFRRPRGHRETQYF.

The rearrangement uses TRBV2 and TRBJ2-4, with TRBD1 matching 7 bases. There are 15 residues in the CDR3. CDR1 is SNHLY, CDR2 FYNNEI, per germline. Trimming at V came to 6 bases and at J to 7 bases, leaving 12 bases not matched to a gene. In DNA form, the CDR3 reads TGTGCCAGCAGCCCCCTCCGACAGGGCGTGAACATTCAGTACTTC. This sequence encodes CASSPLRQGVNIQYF. Variable domain in full (rest from reference TRBV2 and TRBJ2-4): EPEVTQTPSHQVTQMGQEVILRCVPISNHLYFYWYRQILGQKVEFLVSFYNNEISEKSEIFDDQFSVERPDGSNFTLKIRSTKLEDSAMYFCASSPLRQGVNIQYFGAGTRLSVL.

The V and J genes are TRBV11-2 and TRBJ2-7, with D uncertain. The CDR3 is made up of 14 amino acids. Germline CDR1 and CDR2: SGHAT and FQNNGV. The germline V and J ends were trimmed by 3 bases and 4 bases, with 13 bases remaining between them. In DNA form, the CDR3 reads TGTGCCAGCAGCTTGCTTCCCTCCCCTTACGAGCAGTACTTC. Amino acids: CASSLLPSPYEQYF.

The CDR3 DNA reads as TGTGCCAGCAGTGAGAGGGCCATCGGGGACACTGAAGCTTTCTTT. Its protein is CASSERAIGDTEAFF. This chain uses TRBV6-1 with TRBJ1-1, with D hard to call. Germline CDR1 MNHNS, CDR2 SASEGT. There are 15 residues in the CDR3. V was pared by 3 bases and J by 3 bases, with 14 bases between.

The V call is TRBV25-1, the J call TRBJ1-2; maybe TRBD1 (5 bases). Germline V gene data show CDR1 as MGHDK and CDR2 as SYGVNS. V lost 7 bases, J lost 2 bases, and 17 bases lay in between. CDR3 length: 15 residues. DNA of the CDR3: TGTGCCAGCACTTTTTCCGGGACCCCCAACTATGGCTACACCTTC. Its translation is CASTFSGTPNYGYTF.

The chain couples TRBV10-3 to TRBJ1-6; perhaps TRBD1 as D (5 bases). CDR1 ENHRY and CDR2 SYGVKD come from the germline V gene. CDR3 length: 14 residues. Trimming cost V 3 bases and J 6 bases, with 9 bases left between them. CDR3 region: CAISEPGLNSPLHF. DNA of the CDR3: TGTGCCATCAGTGAACCGGGGCTTAATTCACCCCTCCACTTT.

In DNA, the CDR3 is TGTGCCAGCAGCCCCGGGGGGGATACGCAGTATTTT. It yields the protein CASSPGGDTQYF. This chain uses TRBV5-4 with TRBJ2-3; 7 bases fit TRBD2. Germline CDR1 and CDR2: SGHNT and YYREEE (reference sequence). Unmatched junction bases numbered 2, after V lost 4 bases and J lost 6 bases. This CDR3 comprises 12 residues.

The J gene is TRBJ1-1, the V gene TRBV2; TRBD1 aligns across 10 bases. The V segment lost 8 bases and the J segment 2 bases; nucleotides outside the gene matches: 2. The germline gives CDR1 SNHLY, CDR2 FYNNEI. The CDR3 covers 13 residues. The CDR3 coding sequence is TGTGCCAGCGGACAGGGGGGCAACACTGAAGCTTTCTTT. Amino acids: CASGQGGNTEAFF. Supplemented by reference TRBV2 and TRBJ1-1, the full variable domain reads EPEVTQTPSHQVTQMGQEVILRCVPISNHLYFYWYRQILGQKVEFLVSFYNNEISEKSEIFDDQFSVERPDGSNFTLKIRSTKLEDSAMYFCASGQGGNTEAFFGQGTRLTVV.

Written as DNA, the CDR3 is TGCGCCAGCAGCTTCGCCGGGGGGACAGGAGGGTTCAGCGATACGCAGTATTTT. This codes for CASSFAGGTGGFSDTQYF. This rearrangement joins TRBV5-1 to TRBJ2-3; D is possibly TRBD1 (8 bases). The CDR3 runs 18 residues. The V gene lost 2 bases and the J gene lost 6 bases, with 25 bases spanning the gap. The germline gives CDR1 SGHRS, CDR2 YFSETQ.

The V and J genes are TRBV5-4 and TRBJ1-1, with D uncertain. This CDR3 is 11 amino acids long. V was clipped by 0 bases and J by 11 bases, with 8 bases between them. The germline gives CDR1 SGHNT, CDR2 YYREEE (reference sequence). CDR3: CASSLEGRAFF. The DNA of the CDR3 is TGTGCCAGCAGCTTGGAGGGTAGGGCTTTCTTT.

In this sample, this clone turned up once. The chain recombines TRBV5-1 with TRBJ1-1; D is uncertain. Germline assignment: CDR1 SGHRS and CDR2 YFSETQ. CDR3 length: 14 amino acids. Trimming pared 0 bases from V and 4 bases from J, leaving 10 bases between. CDR3 sequence: CASSLEVYGTEAFF. CDR3 bases: TGCGCCAGCAGCTTGGAGGTATACGGCACTGAAGCTTTCTTT.

The chain uses TRBV19 and TRBJ1-2, with a weak D call TRBD1 (6 bases). The CDR3 has 15 residues. Germline V gives CDR1 LNHDA, CDR2 SQIVND (reference sequence). Deletions cut 3 bases from V and 2 bases from J, with 13 bases between. The CDR3 DNA reads TGTGCCAGTAGTATGTTTCAGGGGCTCAACTATGGCTACACCTTC. Translation: CASSMFQGLNYGYTF.

The chain carries TRBV7-3 and TRBJ2-1, with D perhaps TRBD2 (6 bases). In germline, CDR1 is SGHTA, CDR2 FQGTGA. V was cut by 5 bases and J by 4 bases, with 12 bases left in between. The CDR3 contains 14 residues. The CDR3 here is CASSPSGGYNEQFF. DNA for the CDR3: TGTGCCAGCAGCCCATCAGGAGGGTACAATGAGCAGTTCTTC.

The chain has TRBV7-9 and TRBJ2-6, with a tentative D call TRBD1 (6 bases). The CDR3 is 19 amino acids. Per germline, CDR1 SEHNR and CDR2 FQNEAQ (reference sequence). Trimming removed 5 bases from V and 4 bases from J, with 24 bases in between. The CDR3 nucleotides are TGTGCCAGCAGCGAGAGCCGGGACAAATTCACCTCCGGGGCCAACGTCCTGACTTTC. Encoded protein: CASSESRDKFTSGANVLTF.

The V gene is TRBV5-4, the J gene TRBJ2-1; D unresolved. This CDR3 is 14 amino acids long. Trimming removed 4 bases at V and 8 bases at J, with 16 bases between. Per germline, CDR1 SGHNT and CDR2 YYREEE (reference sequence). CDR3: CASSINWAEDEQFF. Here the CDR3 DNA reads TGTGCCAGCAGCATTAACTGGGCCGAGGATGAGCAGTTCTTC.

CDR3 loop: CASTPPNTGELFF. CDR3 nucleotides: TGTGCCAGCACCCCTCCGAACACCGGGGAGCTGTTTTTT. This chain joins TRBV18 and TRBJ2-2; D uncertain. CDR3 length equals 13 residues. Germline CDR1 is KGHSH and CDR2 is LQKENI. V shed 8 bases and J shed 0 bases, with 7 bases lying between them. The full variable domain, in which reference TRBV18 and TRBJ2-2 provide the parts outside the CDR3, is NAGVMQNPRHLVRRRGQEARLRCSPMKGHSHVYWYRQLPEEGLKFMVYLQKENIIDESGMPKERFSAEFPKEGPSILRIQQVVRGDSAAYFCASTPPNTGELFFGEGSRLTVL.